A single sample is the source of the 12 T cell receptor beta chains below, sequenced in a study of T cells in Graves' hyperthyroidism and ophthalmopathy. It was RNA transcripts that yielded the amplified TCR beta CDR3 regions. A first-round RT-PCR of the TCR CDR3 used the HTBI primer set. MiXCR, run by TCRdb on the multiplex PCR reads, gives a single entry per CDR3 protein. The sample holds 500,000 or so distinct CDR3 sequences; about 16% are singletons and the top ten take about 31%. The sequencing sample was made of blood. The origin of the receptors is a woman aged 30 to 39 with Graves' ophthalmopathy.

V usage is TRBV5-1 and J usage is TRBJ1-2, with 9 bases aligning to TRBD1. Germline assignment: CDR1 SGHRS and CDR2 YFSETQ. The junction had 13 bases not matched to a gene; V was cut back by 6 bases and J by 7 bases. This CDR3 is 15 amino acids long. As DNA, the CDR3 is TGCGCCAGCACCGATGACCTTACAGGGGGCTCTGGCTACACCTTC. This codes for CASTDDLTGGSGYTF.

This clonotype was recorded at least ten times. The junction shows a germline mismatch at one end, possibly a read error. The gene calls are TRBV4-3 and TRBJ2-7, with D perhaps being TRBD1 or TRBD2 (5 bases each). The CDR3 covers 14 residues. Germline loops: CDR1 LGHNA, CDR2 YSLEER. CDR3: CASSQDGGTYEQYF. DNA for the CDR3: TGTGCCAGCAGCCAAGATGGGGGAACCTACGAGCAGTACTTC.

A few counts support this clonotype. The chain employs TRBV27 and TRBJ1-1; weak D call: TRBD1 (5 bases). V lost 3 bases to trimming and J lost 1 base, with 15 bases between them. Germline values: CDR1 MNHEY, CDR2 SMNVEV (reference sequence). CDR3 size: 16 residues. In DNA form, the CDR3 reads TGTGCCAGCAGTTTCCATGGTGGAGGGGCGAACACTGAAGCTTTCTTT. This codes for CASSFHGGGANTEAFF.

In its sample, this clonotype was seen a few times. The rearrangement uses TRBV6-1 and TRBJ2-5; tentatively, D is TRBD2 (5 bases). Trimming pared 7 bases from V and 3 bases from J, leaving 12 bases between. CDR1 is MNHNS and CDR2 is SASEGT in the germline V gene. This CDR3 spans 13 amino acids. The CDR3 loop reads CASTEDWEETQYF. CDR3 bases: TGTGCCAGCACTGAGGACTGGGAAGAGACCCAGTACTTC.

This clonotype was observed at least ten times. V is TRBV28 and J is TRBJ2-7; 9 nucleotides agree with TRBD1. The ends lost 3 bases at V and 5 bases at J; junction bases unmatched: 8. The CDR3 is made up of 15 amino acids. The germline gives CDR1 MDHEN, CDR2 SYDVKM. The CDR3 loop reads CASSLAGTGFNEQYF. Written as DNA, the CDR3 is TGTGCCAGCAGTTTGGCGGGGACAGGGTTTAACGAGCAGTACTTC. Drawing the rest from reference TRBV28 and TRBJ2-7, the complete variable domain is DVKVTQSSRYLVKRTGEKVFLECVQDMDHENMFWYRQDPGLGLRLIYFSYDVKMKEKGDIPEGYSVSREKKERFSLILESASTNQTSMYLCASSLAGTGFNEQYFGPGTRLTVT.

The V and J genes are TRBV29-1 and TRBJ1-1, with D uncertain. There are 15 residues in the CDR3. Germline loops: CDR1 SQVTM, CDR2 ANQGSEA. V shed 5 bases and J shed 1 base, with 17 bases lying between them. The CDR3 DNA sequence: TGCAGCGTTTTTCAGGAAAATCACTGGAACACTGAAGCTTTCTTT. Translation: CSVFQENHWNTEAFF.

This clonotype was counted many times. This chain uses TRBV29-1 with TRBJ2-7; 10 bases agree with TRBD2. CDR1 is SQVTM, CDR2 ANQGSEA, per germline. The CDR3 runs 15 residues. The trim removed 2 bases at V and 2 bases at J, leaving 6 bases unmatched. In DNA, the CDR3 is TGCAGCGTTGAAAAGGGAGCGGGAGGGCCCTACGAGCAGTACTTC. Amino acid sequence: CSVEKGAGGPYEQYF.

This clonotype was counted ten times or more. This chain joins TRBV20-1 and TRBJ1-1; no firm D call. V was trimmed by 3 bases and J by 0 bases, leaving 11 bases between them. CDR1 is DFQATT and CDR2 is SNEGSKA in the germline V gene (reference sequence). This CDR3 spans 14 amino acids. CDR3 residues: CSASPPRMNTEAFF. CDR3 nucleotide sequence: TGCAGTGCTAGCCCCCCAAGAATGAACACTGAAGCTTTCTTT.

This clonotype has at least ten counts. The chain is built from TRBV24-1 and TRBJ2-7; maybe TRBD1 (5 bases). V gave up 2 bases and J gave up 3 bases, with 10 bases separating them. This CDR3 spans 14 amino acids. Germline CDR1 reads KGHDR; CDR2 reads SFDVKD. CDR3 coding DNA: TGTGCCACCAGTGATTCAGGGTCTGGCTACGAGCAGTACTTC. This codes for CATSDSGSGYEQYF.

The chain links TRBV30 to TRBJ2-2, with 9 bases that match TRBD1. The CDR3 extends over 15 amino acids. Germline V gene sequence: CDR1 GTSNPN, CDR2 SVGIG (reference sequence). J lost 3 bases, V lost 3 bases, and 5 bases had no gene match. The DNA of the CDR3 is TGTGCCTGGAGGGACGGACAGGGGTACACCGGGGAGCTGTTTTTT. It specifies CAWRDGQGYTGELFF.

This clonotype has a count of ten or more. V gene TRBV4-3 combines with J gene TRBJ2-3, with 8 bases identical to TRBD2. V lost 2 bases, J lost 1 base, and 8 bases stayed unmatched. Germline CDR1 and CDR2: LGHNA and YSLEER. This CDR3 region has 17 residues. The CDR3 loop is CASSQPSTSGRTDTQYF. CDR3 bases: TGCGCCAGCAGCCAACCGTCAACTAGCGGTCGCACAGATACGCAGTATTTT.

This clonotype was detected many times. This chain links TRBV10-3 with TRBJ1-5; D gene ambiguous. Trimming stripped 0 bases from V and 7 bases from J, with 7 bases between. The germline CDR1 and CDR2 sequences are ENHRY and SYGVKD. The CDR3 is made up of 13 amino acids. The CDR3 sequence is CAISESTGQPQHF. The CDR3 bases are TGTGCCATCAGTGAGTCGACGGGGCAGCCCCAGCATTTT.